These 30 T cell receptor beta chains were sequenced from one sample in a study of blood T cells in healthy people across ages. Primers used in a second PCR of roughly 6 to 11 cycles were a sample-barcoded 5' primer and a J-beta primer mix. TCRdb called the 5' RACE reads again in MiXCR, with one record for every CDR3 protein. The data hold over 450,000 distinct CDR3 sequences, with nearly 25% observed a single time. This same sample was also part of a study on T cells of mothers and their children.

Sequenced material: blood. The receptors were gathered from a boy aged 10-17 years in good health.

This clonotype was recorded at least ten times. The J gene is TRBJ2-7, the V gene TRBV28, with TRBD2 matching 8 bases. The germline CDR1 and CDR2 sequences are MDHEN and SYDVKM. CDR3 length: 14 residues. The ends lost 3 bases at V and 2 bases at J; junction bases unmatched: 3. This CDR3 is CASSFSSGAYEQYF. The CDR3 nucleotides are TGTGCCAGCAGTTTTAGTAGCGGGGCCTACGAGCAGTACTTC.

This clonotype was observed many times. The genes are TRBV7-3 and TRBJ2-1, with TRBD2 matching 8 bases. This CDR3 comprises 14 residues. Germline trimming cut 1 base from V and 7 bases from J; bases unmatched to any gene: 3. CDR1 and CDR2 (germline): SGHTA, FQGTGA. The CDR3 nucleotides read TGTGCCAGCAGCTTAAGACTAGCGTCTAATGAGCAGTTCTTC. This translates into CASSLRLASNEQFF.

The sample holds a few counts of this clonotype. CDR3 region: CASSTGTSGSGPYEQYF. CDR3 bases: TGTGCCAGCAGTACCGGGACTAGCGGGAGTGGTCCCTACGAGCAGTACTTC. V gene TRBV28 combines with J gene TRBJ2-7; the match to TRBD2 covers 14 bases. Germline-derived CDR1 and CDR2 are MDHEN and SYDVKM. The CDR3 has 17 residues. Trimming took 5 bases from V and 2 from J; bases not matched to a gene: 8.

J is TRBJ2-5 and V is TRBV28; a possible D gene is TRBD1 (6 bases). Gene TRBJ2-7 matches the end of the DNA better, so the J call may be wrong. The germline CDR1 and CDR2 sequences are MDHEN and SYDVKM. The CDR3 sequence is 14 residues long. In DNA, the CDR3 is TGTGCCAGCAGGAAGACGACAGGAACCTACGAGCAGTACTTC. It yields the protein CASRKTTGTYEQYF.

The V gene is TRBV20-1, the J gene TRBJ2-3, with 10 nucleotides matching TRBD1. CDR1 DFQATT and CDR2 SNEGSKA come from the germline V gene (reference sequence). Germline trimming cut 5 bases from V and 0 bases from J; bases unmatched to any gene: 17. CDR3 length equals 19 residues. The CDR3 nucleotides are TGCAGTGCTGTAACGGACAGGGGGGAACCGGTACCAAGCACAGATACGCAGTATTTT. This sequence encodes CSAVTDRGEPVPSTDTQYF.

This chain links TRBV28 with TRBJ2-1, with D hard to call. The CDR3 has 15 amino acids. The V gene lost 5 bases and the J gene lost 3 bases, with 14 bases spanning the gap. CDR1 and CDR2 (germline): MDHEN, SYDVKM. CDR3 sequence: CASSALGESYNEQFF. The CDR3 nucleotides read TGTGCCAGCAGTGCCCTTGGAGAAAGCTACAATGAGCAGTTCTTC.

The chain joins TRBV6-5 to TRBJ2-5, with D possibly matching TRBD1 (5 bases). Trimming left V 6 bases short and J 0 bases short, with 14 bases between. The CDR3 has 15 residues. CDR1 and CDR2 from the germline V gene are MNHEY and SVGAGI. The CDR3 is CASSPGWGDQETQYF. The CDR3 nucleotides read TGTGCCAGCAGCCCCGGATGGGGCGACCAAGAGACCCAGTACTTC.

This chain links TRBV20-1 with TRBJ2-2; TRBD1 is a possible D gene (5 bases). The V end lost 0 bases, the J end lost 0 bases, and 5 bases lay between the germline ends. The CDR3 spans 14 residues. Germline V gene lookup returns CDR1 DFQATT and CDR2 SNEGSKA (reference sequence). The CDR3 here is CSAREGANTGELFF. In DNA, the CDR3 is TGCAGTGCTAGAGAAGGGGCGAACACCGGGGAGCTGTTTTTT.

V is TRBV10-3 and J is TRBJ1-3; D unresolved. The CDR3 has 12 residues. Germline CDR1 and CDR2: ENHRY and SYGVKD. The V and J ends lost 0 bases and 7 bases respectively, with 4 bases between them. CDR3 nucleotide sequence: TGTGCCATCAGTGAGTCGCTGAACACCATATATTTT. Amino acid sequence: CAISESLNTIYF.

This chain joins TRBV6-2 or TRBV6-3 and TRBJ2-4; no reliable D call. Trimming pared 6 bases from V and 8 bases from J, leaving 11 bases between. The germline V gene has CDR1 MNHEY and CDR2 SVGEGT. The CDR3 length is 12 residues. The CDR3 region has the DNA TGTGCCAGCAGCACCGGTAGCCACATTCAGTACTTC. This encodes CASSTGSHIQYF.

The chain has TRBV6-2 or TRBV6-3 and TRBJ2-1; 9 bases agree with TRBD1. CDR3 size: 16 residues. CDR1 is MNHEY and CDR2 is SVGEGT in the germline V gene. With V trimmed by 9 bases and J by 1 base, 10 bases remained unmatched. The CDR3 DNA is TGTGCCAGTTATCCGGGACAGGGCTCTTCCTACAATGAGCAGTTCTTC. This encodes CASYPGQGSSYNEQFF.

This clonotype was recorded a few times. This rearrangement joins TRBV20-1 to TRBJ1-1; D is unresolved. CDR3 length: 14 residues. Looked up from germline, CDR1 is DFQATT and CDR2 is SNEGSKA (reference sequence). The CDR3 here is CRWAPQPKNTEAFF. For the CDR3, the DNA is TGCAGATGGGCCCCCCAGCCGAAGAACACTGAAGCTTTCTTT.

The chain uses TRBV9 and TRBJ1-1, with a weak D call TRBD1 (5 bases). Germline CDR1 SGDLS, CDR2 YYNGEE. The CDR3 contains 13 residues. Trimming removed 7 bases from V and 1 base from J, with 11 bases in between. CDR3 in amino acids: CASGKTANTEAFF. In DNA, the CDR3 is TGTGCCAGCGGAAAGACAGCGAACACTGAAGCTTTCTTT.

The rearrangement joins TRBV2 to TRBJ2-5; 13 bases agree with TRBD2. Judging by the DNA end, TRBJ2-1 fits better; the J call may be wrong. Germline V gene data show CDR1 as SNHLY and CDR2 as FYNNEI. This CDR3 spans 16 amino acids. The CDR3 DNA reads TGTGCCAGCAGTGAAGAACTAGCGGGAGGGGCGAATGAGCAGTTCTTC. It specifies CASSEELAGGANEQFF.

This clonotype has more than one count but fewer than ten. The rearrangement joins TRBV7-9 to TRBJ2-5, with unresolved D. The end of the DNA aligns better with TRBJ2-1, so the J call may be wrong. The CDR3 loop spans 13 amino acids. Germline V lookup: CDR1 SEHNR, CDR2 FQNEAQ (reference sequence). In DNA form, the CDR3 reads TGTGCCAGCAGCCCCTACGAACGGGATGAGCAGTTCTTC. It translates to CASSPYERDEQFF.

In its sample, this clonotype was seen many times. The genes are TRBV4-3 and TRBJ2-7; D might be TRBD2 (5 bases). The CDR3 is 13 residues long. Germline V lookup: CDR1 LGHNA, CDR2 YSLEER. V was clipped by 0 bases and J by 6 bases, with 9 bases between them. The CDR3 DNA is TGCGCCAGCAGCCAAGATCGAGGGAGCGAGCAGTACTTC. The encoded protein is CASSQDRGSEQYF.

CDR3 amino acids: CASSQVVQSSGANVLTF. The CDR3 nucleotides are TGTGCCAGCAGCCAAGTGGTCCAGAGCTCTGGGGCCAACGTCCTGACTTTC. The chain couples TRBV14 to TRBJ2-6; D is unresolved. The CDR3 has 17 residues. V was shortened by 1 base and J by 0 bases, with 10 bases between the two germline ends. Germline CDR1 reads SGHDN; CDR2 reads FVKESK.

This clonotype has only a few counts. For the CDR3, the DNA is TGTGCCAGCAGGGCGTCTGGGGGGAACACTGAAGCTTTCTTT. This sequence encodes CASRASGGNTEAFF. The chain is built from TRBV27 and TRBJ1-1; the D gene is possibly TRBD1 (5 bases). Looked up from germline, CDR1 is MNHEY and CDR2 is SMNVEV (reference sequence). The V end lost 6 bases, the J end lost 1 base, and 12 bases lay between the germline ends. This CDR3 is 14 amino acids long.

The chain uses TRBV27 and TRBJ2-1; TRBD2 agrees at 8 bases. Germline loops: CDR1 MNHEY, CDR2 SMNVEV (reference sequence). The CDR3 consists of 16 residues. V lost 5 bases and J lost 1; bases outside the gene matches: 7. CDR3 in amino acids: CASSRLASSSYNEQFF. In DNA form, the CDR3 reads TGTGCCAGCAGTCGACTAGCGAGCTCTTCCTACAATGAGCAGTTCTTC.

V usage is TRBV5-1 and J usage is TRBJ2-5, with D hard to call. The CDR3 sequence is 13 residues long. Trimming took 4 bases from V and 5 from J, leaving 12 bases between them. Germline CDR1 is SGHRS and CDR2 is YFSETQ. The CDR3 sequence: CASSTWSDETQYF. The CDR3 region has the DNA TGCGCCAGCAGCACGTGGAGTGATGAGACCCAGTACTTC. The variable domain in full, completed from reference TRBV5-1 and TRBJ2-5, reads KAGVTQTPRYLIKTRGQQVTLSCSPISGHRSVSWYQQTPGQGLQFLFEYFSETQRNKGNFPGRFSGRQFSNSRSEMNVSTLELGDSALYLCASSTWSDETQYFGPGTRLLVL.

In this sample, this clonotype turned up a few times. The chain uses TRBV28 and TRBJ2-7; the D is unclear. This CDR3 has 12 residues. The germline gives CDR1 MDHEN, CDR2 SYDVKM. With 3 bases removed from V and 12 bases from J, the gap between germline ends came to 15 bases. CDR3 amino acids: CASSLNGVMPYF. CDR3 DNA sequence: TGTGCCAGCAGTTTGAATGGGGTGATGCCGTACTTC.

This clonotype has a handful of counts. The CDR3 reads CASSLLAGGPEQYF. CDR3 coding DNA: TGTGCCAGCAGTTTACTAGCGGGAGGGCCCGAGCAGTACTTC. The chain recombines TRBV27 with TRBJ2-7, with 12 bases lining up with TRBD2. The CDR3 extends over 14 amino acids. The junction had 2 bases not matched to a gene; V was cut back by 2 bases and J by 6 bases. Per the germline V gene, CDR1 is MNHEY and CDR2 is SMNVEV (reference sequence).

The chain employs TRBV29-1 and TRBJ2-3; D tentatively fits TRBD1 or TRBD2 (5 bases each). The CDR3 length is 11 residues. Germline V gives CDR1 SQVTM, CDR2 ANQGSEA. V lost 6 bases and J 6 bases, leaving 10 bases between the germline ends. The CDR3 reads CSVPWGDTQYF. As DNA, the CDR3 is TGCAGCGTCCCCTGGGGGGATACGCAGTATTTT.

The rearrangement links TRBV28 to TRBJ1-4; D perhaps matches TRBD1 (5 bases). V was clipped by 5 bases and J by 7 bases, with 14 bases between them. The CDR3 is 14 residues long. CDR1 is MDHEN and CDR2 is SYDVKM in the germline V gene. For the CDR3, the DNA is TGTGCCAGCAGTAGGGGAGTAGGAGGTGAAAAACTGTTTTTT. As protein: CASSRGVGGEKLFF.

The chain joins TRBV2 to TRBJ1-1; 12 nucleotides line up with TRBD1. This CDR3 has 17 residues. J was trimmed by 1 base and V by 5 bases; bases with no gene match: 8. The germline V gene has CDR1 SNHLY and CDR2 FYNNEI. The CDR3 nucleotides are TGTGCCAGCAGTCCAATGGGACAGGGGGCTCGGAACACTGAAGCTTTCTTT. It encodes CASSPMGQGARNTEAFF.

CDR3 residues: CASSQAFGRHSYNEQFF. The CDR3 nucleotides are TGTGCCAGCAGCCAAGCGTTTGGCAGGCACTCCTACAATGAGCAGTTCTTC. V gene TRBV14 combines with J gene TRBJ2-1; no clear D. V dropped 1 base and J dropped 0 bases, with 13 bases sitting between them. This CDR3 has 17 residues. Germline CDR1 reads SGHDN; CDR2 reads FVKESK. The full variable domain, its missing parts supplied by reference TRBV14 and TRBJ2-1, is EAGVTQFPSHSVIEKGQTVTLRCDPISGHDNLYWYRRVMGKEIKFLLHFVKESKQDESGMPNNRFLAERTGGTYSTLKVQPAELEDSGVYFCASSQAFGRHSYNEQFFGPGTRLTVL.

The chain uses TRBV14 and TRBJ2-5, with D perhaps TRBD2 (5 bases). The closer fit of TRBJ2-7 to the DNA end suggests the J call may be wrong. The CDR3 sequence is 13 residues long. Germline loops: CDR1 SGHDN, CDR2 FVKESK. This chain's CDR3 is CASGSVGAYEQYF. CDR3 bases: TGTGCCAGCGGCTCGGTGGGAGCCTACGAGCAGTACTTC.

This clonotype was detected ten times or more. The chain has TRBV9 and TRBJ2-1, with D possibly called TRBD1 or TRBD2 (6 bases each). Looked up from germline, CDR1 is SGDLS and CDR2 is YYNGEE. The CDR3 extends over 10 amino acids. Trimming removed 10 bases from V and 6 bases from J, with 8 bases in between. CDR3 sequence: CAGGGNEQFF. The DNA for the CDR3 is TGTGCCGGAGGGGGCAATGAGCAGTTCTTC.

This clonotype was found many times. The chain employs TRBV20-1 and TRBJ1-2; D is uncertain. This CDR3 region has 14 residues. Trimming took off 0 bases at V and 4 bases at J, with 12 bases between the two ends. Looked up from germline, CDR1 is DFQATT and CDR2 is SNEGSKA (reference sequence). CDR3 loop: CSARDPRKTYGYTF. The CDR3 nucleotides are TGCAGTGCTAGAGATCCACGCAAGACCTATGGCTACACCTTC.

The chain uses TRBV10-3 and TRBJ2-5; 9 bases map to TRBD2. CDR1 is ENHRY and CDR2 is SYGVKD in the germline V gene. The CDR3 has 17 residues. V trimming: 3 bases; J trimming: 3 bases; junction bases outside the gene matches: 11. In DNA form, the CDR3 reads TGTGCCATCAGTGAAATGAGGGCGGGAGGGGTGGAAGAGACCCAGTACTTC. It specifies CAISEMRAGGVEETQYF.